This T cell receptor (beta chain) originates from a study of control samples from healthy donors and cancer patients. Trimming took 7 bases from V and 0 from J, leaving 10 bases between them. The germline V gene has CDR1 LNHDA and CDR2 SQIVND (reference sequence). The CDR3 contains 14 residues. Profiled with immunoSEQ multiplex PCR; TCRdb holds only in-frame clones, not every one. This table holds around 30,000 clones, roughly 90% found once. The clonotype originates from a man aged 50 or older with lung cancer. V usage is TRBV19 and J usage is TRBJ2-4; a weak D match, TRBD1 (6 bases). Sequenced sample: PBMCs. The CDR3 DNA is TGTGCCAGTAAAAAGGGGGTAGCCAAAAACATTCAGTACTTC. Its translation is CASKKGVAKNIQYF.